These 26 T cell receptor beta chains were all obtained from the same sample, sequenced in a study of shared clonotypes between healthy human individuals. Clones were read by immunoSEQ multiplex PCR, and TCRdb kept only the in-frame ones, dropping some. The sample shows 2 million to 2.5 million clones, over 85% of them seen only once. The sequencing sample was made of naive CD4+ T cells from PBMCs. The subset was: CD45RA+ positively selected. These receptors were obtained from a man between 18 and 35 years old in good health. Some clones in this sample may be carry-over from other donors' samples.

This rearrangement joins TRBV7-3 to TRBJ2-7, with 7 bases lining up with TRBD2. The J segment lost 5 bases and the V segment lost 3 bases, leaving 4 bases of the junction unmatched. Per germline, CDR1 SGHTA and CDR2 FQGTGA. The CDR3 has 13 amino acids. The CDR3 nucleotides are TGTGCCAGCAGCTTCTTGGCGGGGGACGAGCAGTACTTC. Protein: CASSFLAGDEQYF.

This chain joins TRBV10-2 and TRBJ1-5; unclear D gene. Germline V gene data show CDR1 as WSHSY and CDR2 as SAAADI. The CDR3 loop spans 15 amino acids. V was cut by 2 bases and J by 0 bases, with 8 bases left in between. CDR3 nucleotides: TGCGCCAGCAGTGAGCGGCTGGTTAGCAATCAGCCCCAGCATTTT. This sequence encodes CASSERLVSNQPQHF.

The rearrangement joins TRBV5-1 to TRBJ1-4; D is uncertain. Germline loops: CDR1 SGHRS, CDR2 YFSETQ. CDR3 length: 15 residues. Trimming left V 4 bases short and J 0 bases short, with 10 bases between. In nucleotides, the CDR3 is TGCGCCAGCAGCACCCAGGATCCAACTAATGAAAAACTGTTTTTT. Translated, it gives CASSTQDPTNEKLFF.

V gene TRBV5-1 combines with J gene TRBJ2-7; possible D gene TRBD2, 5 bases. Trimming took off 6 bases at V and 7 bases at J, with 20 bases between the two ends. Germline V gene lookup returns CDR1 SGHRS and CDR2 YFSETQ. This CDR3 has 14 residues. The CDR3 nucleotides read TGCGCCAGCAACGAGGGAGCGCCATTTGGGGAGCAGTACTTC. Encoded protein: CASNEGAPFGEQYF.

The chain uses TRBV10-1 and TRBJ2-3; 8 bases are a match to TRBD1. V lost 1 base, J lost 3 bases, and 3 bases stayed unmatched. The CDR3 covers 15 residues. Germline assignment: CDR1 WNHNN and CDR2 SYGVQD (reference sequence). Written as DNA, the CDR3 is TGCGCCAGCAGTGAGTGGACAGGGAAAACAGATACGCAGTATTTT. This gives the protein CASSEWTGKTDTQYF.

The V and J genes are TRBV9 and TRBJ2-1; 7 positions match TRBD2. CDR1 and CDR2 (germline): SGDLS, YYNGEE. The V segment lost 4 bases and the J segment 8 bases; nucleotides outside the gene matches: 15. CDR3 size: 16 residues. CDR3 nucleotides: TGTGCCAGCAGCACATTGGGCGCGGGAGCTAGCTATGAGCAGTTCTTC. Its protein is CASSTLGAGASYEQFF. The entire variable domain, with the rest obtained from reference TRBV9 and TRBJ2-1, is as follows: DSGVTQTPKHLITATGQRVTLRCSPRSGDLSVYWYQQSLDQGLQFLIQYYNGEERAKGNILERFSAQQFPDLHSELNLSSLELGDSALYFCASSTLGAGASYEQFFGPGTRLTVL.

This clone showed up just once. This chain links TRBV19 with TRBJ2-1; TRBD2 matches at 9 bases. This CDR3 has 15 residues. Germline CDR1 LNHDA, CDR2 SQIVND (reference sequence). V lost 3 bases to trimming and J lost 3 bases; unmatched junction nucleotides: 3. CDR3 region: CASSMLAGLYNEQFF. CDR3 in DNA: TGTGCCAGTAGTATGCTAGCGGGACTCTACAATGAGCAGTTCTTC.

This chain connects TRBV25-1 to TRBJ1-2; possibly TRBD1 for D (5 bases). Trimming took off 3 bases at V and 6 bases at J, with 11 bases between the two ends. Germline V CDR1 and CDR2: MGHDK, SYGVNS. CDR3 length equals 13 residues. The CDR3 is CASSDLTVHGYTF. The CDR3 DNA follows: TGTGCCAGCAGTGATCTGACAGTTCATGGCTACACCTTC.

The sample holds a few counts of this clone. V and J are TRBV5-6 and TRBJ2-5; 11 nucleotides line up with TRBD2. V dropped 4 bases and J dropped 8; count of bases not matched to a gene: 7. The CDR3 is 14 residues long. Germline CDR1 SGHDT, CDR2 YYEEEE. The CDR3 loop reads CASSGTSGDGTQYF. As DNA, the CDR3 is TGTGCCAGCAGCGGGACTAGCGGAGATGGCACCCAGTACTTC.

The chain links TRBV7-2 to TRBJ2-1; 8 nucleotides line up with TRBD1. V was clipped by 1 base and J by 9 bases; unmatched bases: 11. The CDR3 has 16 residues. Germline V gene lookup returns CDR1 SGHTA and CDR2 FQGNSA. This CDR3 reads CASSLDGQGIWGEQFF. CDR3 nucleotide sequence: TGTGCCAGCAGCTTAGACGGACAGGGCATCTGGGGTGAGCAGTTCTTC.

This chain uses TRBV11-3 with TRBJ2-3, with 14 bases fitting TRBD2. V gave up 1 base and J gave up 6 bases; unmatched junction bases: 6. Germline lookup yields CDR1 SGHNT and CDR2 YENEEA. The CDR3 covers 17 residues. The DNA of the CDR3 is TGTGCCAGCAGCTTAGCCGGGACTAGCGGGGGAGAGGATACGCAGTATTTT. Translating gives CASSLAGTSGGEDTQYF.

The CDR3 nucleotides are TGTGCCAGCGCGGGGAGACCCACAGATACGCAGTATTTT. Protein: CASAGRPTDTQYF. J is TRBJ2-3 and V is TRBV5-6; D is perhaps TRBD2 (6 bases). The CDR3 runs to 13 residues. The V gene lost 7 bases and the J gene lost 2 bases, with 11 bases spanning the gap. In germline, CDR1 is SGHDT, CDR2 YYEEEE.

This rearrangement joins TRBV14 to TRBJ2-5, with TRBD1 matching over 8 bases. The CDR3 is 16 amino acids. The junction had 6 bases not matched to a gene; V was cut back by 2 bases and J by 1 base. CDR1 and CDR2 (germline): SGHDN, FVKESK. In DNA form, the CDR3 reads TGTGCCAGCAGCCAAAGGAGGGGACAGGTCCAAGAGACCCAGTACTTC. Protein product: CASSQRRGQVQETQYF.

V and J are TRBV4-2 and TRBJ1-1, with D possibly TRBD1 on 6 matching bases. In germline, CDR1 is LGHNA, CDR2 YNFKEQ. The CDR3 is 14 amino acids. The V gene lost 1 base and the J gene lost 4 bases, with 10 bases spanning the gap. The CDR3 DNA reads as TGTGCCAGCAGCCAAGGGGGGCCAGGCACTGAAGCTTTCTTT. Amino acids: CASSQGGPGTEAFF.

The J gene is TRBJ2-3, the V gene TRBV7-9; D is unclear. Germline V gene sequence: CDR1 SEHNR, CDR2 FQNEAQ (reference sequence). V shed 5 bases and J shed 2 bases, with 11 bases lying between them. CDR3 size: 14 residues. The CDR3 sequence: CASSGLTTTDTQYF. CDR3 DNA sequence: TGTGCCAGCAGCGGCCTTACCACCACAGATACGCAGTATTTT. The full variable domain, with the rest looked up from reference TRBV7-9 and TRBJ2-3, is DTGVSQNPRHKITKRGQNVTFRCDPISEHNRLYWYRQTLGQGPEFLTYFQNEAQLEKSRLLSDRFSAERPKGSFSTLEIQRTEQGDSAMYLCASSGLTTTDTQYFGPGTRLTVL.

The rearrangement links TRBV10-3 to TRBJ2-3, with a tentative D call TRBD1 (5 bases). The CDR3 is 17 residues long. The germline CDR1 and CDR2 sequences are ENHRY and SYGVKD. V was trimmed by 2 bases and J by 3 bases, leaving 18 bases between them. CDR3 coding DNA: TGTGCCATCAGTGAGAACTTACGAAGGGGAAGGACAGATACGCAGTATTTT. Protein: CAISENLRRGRTDTQYF.

V usage is TRBV4-1 and J usage is TRBJ2-1; the match to TRBD2 covers 13 bases. This CDR3 is built from 16 residues. The V segment lost 6 bases and the J segment 8 bases; nucleotides outside the gene matches: 10. Germline V gene lookup returns CDR1 MGHRA and CDR2 YSYEKL. CDR3 bases: TGCGCCAGCAGGGGACAGACTAGCGGGAGGATTTATGAGCAGTTCTTC. It specifies CASRGQTSGRIYEQFF.

In regard to this clone: This specimen includes other DNA sequences encoding the same CDR3. The chain uses TRBV5-1 and TRBJ2-2; 9 bases are shared with TRBD1. The CDR3 is 15 amino acids. The ends lost 1 base at V and 6 bases at J; junction bases unmatched: 4. CDR1 SGHRS and CDR2 YFSETQ come from the germline V gene. The CDR3 DNA sequence: TGCGCCAGCAGCTTGACGGGACAGGGCGCCGGGGAGCTGTTTTTT. Translation: CASSLTGQGAGELFF.

The chain is built from TRBV6-5 and TRBJ1-5, with 9 bases aligning to TRBD1. CDR3 length equals 15 residues. Germline V gene sequence: CDR1 MNHEY, CDR2 SVGAGI. Trimming at V came to 2 bases and at J to 3 bases, leaving 2 bases not matched to a gene. CDR3 loop: CASSYRTGVNQPQHF. The DNA of the CDR3 is TGTGCCAGCAGTTACCGGACAGGGGTCAATCAGCCCCAGCATTTT.

The V and J genes are TRBV4-3 and TRBJ2-7; maybe TRBD2 (5 bases). The germline gives CDR1 LGHNA, CDR2 YSLEER. The CDR3 length is 14 residues. The germline V and J ends were trimmed by 1 base and 5 bases, with 12 bases remaining between them. The CDR3: CASSQVASGHEQYF. CDR3 DNA sequence: TGCGCCAGCAGCCAAGTTGCCAGCGGCCACGAGCAGTACTTC.

This clone was seen once. In nucleotides, the CDR3 is TGTGCCAGCAGTTTGACAGGGGGCTTCGGATATGGCTACACCTTC. Amino acid sequence: CASSLTGGFGYGYTF. The V call is TRBV28, the J call TRBJ1-2, with 10 bases lining up with TRBD1. Unmatched junction bases numbered 6, after V lost 3 bases and J lost 5 bases. The CDR3 loop spans 15 amino acids. Per the germline V gene, CDR1 is MDHEN and CDR2 is SYDVKM.

The J gene is TRBJ2-7, the V gene TRBV21-1; the DNA was not compared with TRBD2, the D call given in the table. TRBV21-1 is a documented pseudogene. This CDR3 is 17 amino acids long. CDR3 residues: CASSKGSHLVALCEQYF. The CDR3 nucleotides read TGTGCCAGCAGCAAAGGGTCCCATCTCGTAGCCCTATGCGAGCAGTACTTC.

The chain combines TRBV7-2 with TRBJ2-3, with 12 bases fitting TRBD2. V shed 4 bases and J 4 bases; nucleotides not matched to a gene: 9. CDR3 length: 17 residues. CDR1 is SGHTA and CDR2 is FQGNSA in the germline V gene. In nucleotides, the CDR3 is TGTGCCAGCAGCTCTGCTTCTAGCGGGAGGGCCGCAGATACGCAGTATTTT. Translation: CASSSASSGRAADTQYF.

The V and J genes are TRBV6-1 and TRBJ1-2, with 7 bases aligning to TRBD1. The CDR3 runs 16 residues. Germline lookup yields CDR1 MNHNS and CDR2 SASEGT. J was trimmed by 5 bases and V by 4 bases; bases with no gene match: 13. CDR3 sequence (DNA): TGTGCCAGCAGTGGAGGGGGCAGGGCTACCTCTTATGGCTACACCTTC. Protein: CASSGGGRATSYGYTF.

This rearrangement joins TRBV18 to TRBJ1-6; 10 nucleotides agree with TRBD1. This CDR3 has 15 residues. Germline values: CDR1 KGHSH, CDR2 LQKENI. V shed 3 bases and J 8 bases; nucleotides not matched to a gene: 4. The CDR3 sequence: CASSPTGGNDSPLHF. The CDR3 nucleotides are TGTGCCAGCTCACCGACAGGGGGCAATGATTCACCCCTCCACTTT.

The V gene is TRBV28, the J gene TRBJ1-3, with unresolved D. CDR1 MDHEN and CDR2 SYDVKM come from the germline V gene. Trimming took off 7 bases at V and 0 bases at J, with 13 bases between the two ends. This CDR3 contains 15 residues. The CDR3 spells CASTYHWSSGNTIYF. The DNA of the CDR3 is TGTGCCAGCACCTATCACTGGAGCTCTGGAAACACCATATATTTT.